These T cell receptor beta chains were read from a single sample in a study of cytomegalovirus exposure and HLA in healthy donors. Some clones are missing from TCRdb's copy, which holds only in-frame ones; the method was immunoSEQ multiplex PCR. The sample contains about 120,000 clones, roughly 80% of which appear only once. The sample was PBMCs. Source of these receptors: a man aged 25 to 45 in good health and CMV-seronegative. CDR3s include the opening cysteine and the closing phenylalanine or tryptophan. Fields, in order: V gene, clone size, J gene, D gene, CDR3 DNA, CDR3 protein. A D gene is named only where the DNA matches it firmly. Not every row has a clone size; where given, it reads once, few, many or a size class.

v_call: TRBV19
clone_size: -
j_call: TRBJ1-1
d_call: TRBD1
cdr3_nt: TGTGCCAGTAGTTATCGACAGGGACCCACTGAAGCTTTCTTT
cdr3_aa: CASSYRQGPTEAFF

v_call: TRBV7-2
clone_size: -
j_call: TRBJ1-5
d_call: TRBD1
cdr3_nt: TGTGCCAGCAGTCCCAGGACAGGAGATAGCAATCAGCCCCAGCATTTT
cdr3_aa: CASSPRTGDSNQPQHF

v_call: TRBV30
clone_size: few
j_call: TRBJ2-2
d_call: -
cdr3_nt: TGTGCCTGGACCGGAGGGGCGGCCCCTGGGGAGCTGTTTTTT
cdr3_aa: CAWTGGAAPGELFF

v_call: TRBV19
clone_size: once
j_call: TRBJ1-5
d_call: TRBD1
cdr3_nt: TGTGCCACCCGACAGGGGGTACGCAATCAGCCCCAGCATTTT
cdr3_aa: CATRQGVRNQPQHF

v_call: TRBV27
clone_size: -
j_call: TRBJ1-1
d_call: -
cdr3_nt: TGTGCCAGCAGTTTATTCTACGGAGTGAACACTGAAGCTTTCTTT
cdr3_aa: CASSLFYGVNTEAFF

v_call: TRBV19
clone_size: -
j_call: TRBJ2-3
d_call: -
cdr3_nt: TGTGCCAGTAGTATAGAAGGAGGGATGATCGGTACGCAGTATTTT
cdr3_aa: CASSIEGGMIGTQYF

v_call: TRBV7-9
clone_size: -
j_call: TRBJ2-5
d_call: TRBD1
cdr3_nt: TGTGCCAGCAACCATGGGACAGGACAAGAGACCCAGTACTTC
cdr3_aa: CASNHGTGQETQYF

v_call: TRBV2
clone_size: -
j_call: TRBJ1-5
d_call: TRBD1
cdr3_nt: TGTGCCAGCAGTGAGGGACAGAATCAGCCCCAGCATTTT
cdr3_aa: CASSEGQNQPQHF

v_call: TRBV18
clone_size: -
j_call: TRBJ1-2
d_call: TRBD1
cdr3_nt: TGTGCCAGCTCAGCCGGGACAGGGGTGACGGGAGGCTACACCTTC
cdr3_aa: CASSAGTGVTGGYTF

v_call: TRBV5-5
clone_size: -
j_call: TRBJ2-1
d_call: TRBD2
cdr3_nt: TGTGCCAGCAGCTTGGAGAATAGCGGGGGGCCTAGGGAGCAGTTCTTC
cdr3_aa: CASSLENSGGPREQFF

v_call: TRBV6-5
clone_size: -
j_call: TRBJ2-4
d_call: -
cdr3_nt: TGTGCCAGCAGTGCACGGTACACAGCCAAAAACAGTCAGTACTTC
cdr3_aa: CASSARYTAKNSQYF

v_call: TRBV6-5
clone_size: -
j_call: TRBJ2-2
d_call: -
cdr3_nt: TGTGCCAGCAGCCAGGACGGGGTTTCTACCGGGGAGCTGTTTTTT
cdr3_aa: CASSQDGVSTGELFF

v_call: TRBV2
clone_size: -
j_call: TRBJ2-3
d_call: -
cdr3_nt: TGTGCCATGGACAGAGCCCCAGATACGCAGTATTTT
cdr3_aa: CAMDRAPDTQYF

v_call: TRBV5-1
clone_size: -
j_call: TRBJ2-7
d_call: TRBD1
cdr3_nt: TGCGCCAGCAGCCCCGGTCGGATACGGGACAGGGGGGATGAGCAGTACTTC
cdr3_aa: CASSPGRIRDRGDEQYF

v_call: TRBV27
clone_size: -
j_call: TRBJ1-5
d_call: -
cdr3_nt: TGTGCCAGCAGTTTCGGGGGGTTGGATCAGCCCCAGCATTTT
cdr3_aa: CASSFGGLDQPQHF

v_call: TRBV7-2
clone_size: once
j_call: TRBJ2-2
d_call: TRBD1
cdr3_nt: TGTGCCAGCAGCACTAGACAGGGGGCGCATGACGGGGAGCTGTTTTTT
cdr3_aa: CASSTRQGAHDGELFF

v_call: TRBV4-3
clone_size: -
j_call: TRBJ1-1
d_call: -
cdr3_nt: TGCGCCAGCAGCCAAGATAGACAGGTCTTGAACACTGAAGCTTTCTTT
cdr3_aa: CASSQDRQVLNTEAFF

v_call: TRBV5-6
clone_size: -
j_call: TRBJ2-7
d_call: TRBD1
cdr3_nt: TGTGCCAGCAGCTTTCCAGGACAGGGCTACGAGCAGTACTTC
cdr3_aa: CASSFPGQGYEQYF

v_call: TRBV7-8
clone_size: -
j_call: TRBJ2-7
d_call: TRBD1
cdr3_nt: TGTGCCAGCAGCTTAGTGGGACAGACAATCTCCTACGAGCAGTACTTC
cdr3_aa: CASSLVGQTISYEQYF

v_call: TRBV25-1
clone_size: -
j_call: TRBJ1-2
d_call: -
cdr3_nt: TGTGCCAGCAGTGACGCAGGGCCCTATGGCTACACCTTC
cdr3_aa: CASSDAGPYGYTF

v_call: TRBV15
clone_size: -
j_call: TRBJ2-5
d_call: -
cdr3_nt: TGTGCCACCAGCAGGTCCACCGGGACGGGGGAAGAGACCCAGTACTTC
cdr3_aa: CATSRSTGTGEETQYF

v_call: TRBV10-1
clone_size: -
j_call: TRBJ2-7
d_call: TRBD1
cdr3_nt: TGCGCCAGCAGTGAGAACCCAGGGGGCCTGAGGGAGCAGTACTTC
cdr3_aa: CASSENPGGLREQYF

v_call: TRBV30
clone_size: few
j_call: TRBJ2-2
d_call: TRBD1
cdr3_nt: TGTGCCTGGAGTGACATTCTCGGGACAGGGGCCGGGGAGCTGTTTTTT
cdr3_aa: CAWSDILGTGAGELFF

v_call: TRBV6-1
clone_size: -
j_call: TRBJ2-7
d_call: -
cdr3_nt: TGTGCCAGCAGTGAACCCCAAACCGAGCAGTACTTC
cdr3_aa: CASSEPQTEQYF

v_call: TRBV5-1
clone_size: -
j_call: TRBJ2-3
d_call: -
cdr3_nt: TGCGCCAGCAGCTTGGAGAGAGCCACAGATACGCAGTATTTT
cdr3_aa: CASSLERATDTQYF

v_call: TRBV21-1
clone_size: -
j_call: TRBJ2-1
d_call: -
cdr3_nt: TGTGCCAGCAGCAAAGTCAGGGGTATCTCTAGGTCCTACAATGAGCAGTTCTTC
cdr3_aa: CASSKVRGISRSYNEQFF

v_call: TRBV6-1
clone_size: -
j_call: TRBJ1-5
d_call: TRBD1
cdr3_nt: TGTGCCAGCAGTGAAGGGACAGGTGGCAATCAGCCCCAGCATTTT
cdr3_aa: CASSEGTGGNQPQHF